Listed below are T cell receptor beta chains from one sample, sequenced in a study of cytotoxic CD8 clonotypes in ibrutinib-treated CLL. Data came from immunoSEQ multiplex PCR; TCRdb stores just in-frame clones and leaves some out. Of roughly 160,000 clones in the sample, more than 80% are singletons; the top ten hold about 4.6%. The sample here was PBMCs, taken after 24 months of ibrutinib treatment. The source of these receptors is a human donor with chronic lymphocytic leukemia. Each CDR3 is given with its conserved first and last residue. D genes are given only for firm matches. Expanded clones get a size class; other rows say once, few or many, or leave the size out.

cdr3_length,clone_size,j_call,d_call,v_call,cdr3_nt,cdr3_aa
16,once,TRBJ1-6,TRBD1,TRBV7-6,TGTGCCAGGAGGCGGGGACAGATGGGAAATAATTCACCCCTCCACTTT,CARRRGQMGNNSPLHF
15,.,TRBJ1-3,.,TRBV7-9,TGTGCCAGCAGCTTATTCAAGGGTTCTGGAAACACCATATATTTT,CASSLFKGSGNTIYF
15,few,TRBJ1-1,TRBD1,TRBV19,TGTGCCAGTAGTGCGAGGGACAGGGGGCTCACTGAAGCTTTCTTT,CASSARDRGLTEAFF
13,.,TRBJ1-1,.,TRBV30,TGTGCCTGGAGGAAGACACCTAACACTGAAGCTTTCTTT,CAWRKTPNTEAFF
14,.,TRBJ1-1,.,TRBV15,TGTGCCACCAGCACCCGGGACGGGTACACTGAAGCTTTCTTT,CATSTRDGYTEAFF
13,.,TRBJ1-2,.,TRBV7-9,TGTGCCAGCAGCTTAGTTACGATATATGGCTACACCTTC,CASSLVTIYGYTF
15,.,TRBJ2-3,.,TRBV5-6,TGTGCCAGCAGCTTGTTAGGACAGTCCATAGATACGCAGTATTTT,CASSLLGQSIDTQYF
12,.,TRBJ1-4,.,TRBV7-8,TGTGCCAGCACCCCGAACCATGAAAAACTGTTTTTT,CASTPNHEKLFF
14,.,TRBJ2-2,.,TRBV4-3,TGCGCCAGCAGCCAAGAGCGGAACTTCGGGGAGCTGTTTTTT,CASSQERNFGELFF
15,.,TRBJ1-5,TRBD1,TRBV18,TGTGCCAGCTCGCTCTCACAGGGGATAGTTAAGCCCCAGCATTTT,CASSLSQGIVKPQHF
15,many,TRBJ1-1,.,TRBV4-1,TGCGCCAGCAGCCAAGGGCTACAGTCGAACACTGAAGCTTTCTTT,CASSQGLQSNTEAFF
13,.,TRBJ1-1,.,TRBV7-2,TGTGCCAGCAGCTCTTATACAGGGCCTGAAGCTTTCTTT,CASSSYTGPEAFF
15,.,TRBJ2-2,TRBD2,TRBV27,TGTGCCAGCAGTTTGGGTAGCGGGGGGGCCGGGGAGCTGTTTTTT,CASSLGSGGAGELFF
12,once,TRBJ1-1,.,TRBV5-5,TGTGCCAGCAGGAAACAAAACACTGAAGCTTTCTTT,CASRKQNTEAFF
16,few,TRBJ2-5,.,TRBV28,TGTGCCAGCAGTTTAGGGCGCAGGGCTCGCGCAGAGACCCAGTACTTC,CASSLGRRARAETQYF
14,.,TRBJ1-1,TRBD1,TRBV7-9,TGTGCCAGCAGCTTTAAGGCGGGACAGACTGAAGCTTTCTTT,CASSFKAGQTEAFF
15,.,TRBJ2-5,.,TRBV6-5,TGTGCCAGCAGTTACTCGACTATCCGGGTCGAGACCCAGTACTTC,CASSYSTIRVETQYF
13,.,TRBJ2-3,.,TRBV6-5,TGTGCCAGCAGTTACCCGGGGACAGATACGCAGTATTTT,CASSYPGTDTQYF